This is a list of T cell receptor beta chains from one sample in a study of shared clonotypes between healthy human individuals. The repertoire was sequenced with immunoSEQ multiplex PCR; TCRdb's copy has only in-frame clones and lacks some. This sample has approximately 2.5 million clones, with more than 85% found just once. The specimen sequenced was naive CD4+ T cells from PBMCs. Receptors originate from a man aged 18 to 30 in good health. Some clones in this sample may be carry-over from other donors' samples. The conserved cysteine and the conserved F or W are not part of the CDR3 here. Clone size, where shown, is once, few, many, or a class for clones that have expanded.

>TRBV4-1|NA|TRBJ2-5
ASSPADSGRGTQY
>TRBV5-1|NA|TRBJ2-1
ASSIQTRSSYNEQF
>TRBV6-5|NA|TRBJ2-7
ASSYSLGGAYEQY
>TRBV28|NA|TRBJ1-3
ASSEGAGGFGNTIY
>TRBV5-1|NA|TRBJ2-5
ASSRTSGKETQY
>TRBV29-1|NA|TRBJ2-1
SVVVNRADSYNEQF
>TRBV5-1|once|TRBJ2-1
ASSQTPEAAAYNEQF
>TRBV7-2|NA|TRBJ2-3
ASSLEGGEDTQY
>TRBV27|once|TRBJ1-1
ASSYDRVNTEAF
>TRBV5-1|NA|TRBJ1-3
ASSLTYRTLDSSGNTIY
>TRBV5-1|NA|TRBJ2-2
ASSAPGPGHTGELF
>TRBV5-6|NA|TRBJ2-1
ASSWGAAGESYNEQF
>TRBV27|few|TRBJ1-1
ASSRVWTNTEAF
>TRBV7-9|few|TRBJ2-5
ASSLGPGRGETQY
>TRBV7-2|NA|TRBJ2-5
ASSPTGAELLKY
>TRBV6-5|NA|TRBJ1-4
ASSRLQGNEKLF
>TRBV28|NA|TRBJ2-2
ASSFGTRVTGELF
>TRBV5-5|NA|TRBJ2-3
ASSDPADTQY
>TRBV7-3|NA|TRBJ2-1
ASSLIGMTSGAYNEQF
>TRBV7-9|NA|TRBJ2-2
ASSLGQGDTGELF
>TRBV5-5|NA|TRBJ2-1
ASSWRQGASNEQF
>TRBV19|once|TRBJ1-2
ASSPGQGANYGYT
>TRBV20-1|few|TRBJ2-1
SARAYNEQF
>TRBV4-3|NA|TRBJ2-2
ASSQEDRANGELF
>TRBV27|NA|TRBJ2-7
ASRGTGRPYEQY
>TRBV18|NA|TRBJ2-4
ASSRVFVTGSENIQY
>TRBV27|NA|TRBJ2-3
ASSLSGLATDMQY
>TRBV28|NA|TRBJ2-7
ASSHELGVGGEQY
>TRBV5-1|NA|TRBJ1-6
ASSPNGGSDSPLH
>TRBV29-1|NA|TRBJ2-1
SVARQGSYNEQF
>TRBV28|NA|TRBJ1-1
ASSSGAAGDTEAF
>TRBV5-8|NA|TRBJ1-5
ASSPEVRNQPQH
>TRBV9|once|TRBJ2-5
ASSVGASGTQETQY
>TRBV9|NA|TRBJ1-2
ASSVESQVPYPNYGYT
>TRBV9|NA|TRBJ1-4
ASSPTGSNEKLF
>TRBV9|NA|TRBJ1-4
ASSPAGREKLF
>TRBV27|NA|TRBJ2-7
ASSLSVNAHEQY
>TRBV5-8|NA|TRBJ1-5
ASSLVGGNSNQPQH
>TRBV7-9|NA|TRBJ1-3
ASSPREGGSGNTIY
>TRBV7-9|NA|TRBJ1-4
ASSFPLQGAHEKLF
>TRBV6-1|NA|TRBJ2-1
ASSVGLAGNEQF
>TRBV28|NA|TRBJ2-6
ASSFSGDSGANVLT
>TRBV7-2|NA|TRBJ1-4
ASSLALVAPGRSSSEKLF
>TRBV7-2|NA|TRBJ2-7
ASSLVVGFLNREQY
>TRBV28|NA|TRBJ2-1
ASSLRGYNEQF
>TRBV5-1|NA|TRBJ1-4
ASSLSTTNEKLF
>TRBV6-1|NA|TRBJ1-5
ASSDPGSNQPQH
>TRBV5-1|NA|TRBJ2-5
ASSLAGTGEGETQY
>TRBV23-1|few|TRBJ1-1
ASSTQGVYGTEAF
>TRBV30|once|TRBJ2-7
AWSDYSLVGQY
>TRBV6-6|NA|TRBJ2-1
ASRNQVSYNEQF
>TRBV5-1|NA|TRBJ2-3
ASSLNTDTQY
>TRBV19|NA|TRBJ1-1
ASTPGGQIMNTEAF
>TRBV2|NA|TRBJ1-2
ASSVGGGGYT
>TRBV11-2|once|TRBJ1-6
ASSPLRDRGEYNSPLH
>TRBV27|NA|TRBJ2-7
ASGGGHNYEQY
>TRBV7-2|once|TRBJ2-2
ASSRVPGNTGELF
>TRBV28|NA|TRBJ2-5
ASRPAGALQKETQY
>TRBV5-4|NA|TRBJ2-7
ASSPRGTYPGEQY
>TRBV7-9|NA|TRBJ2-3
ASSLVSGTGADTQY